Listed below are T cell receptor beta chains from one sample, sequenced in a study of hypomethylating agent response in myelodysplastic syndrome. TCRdb's table, derived via immunoSEQ multiplex PCR, lists solely in-frame clones and lacks some. This table has some 9,300 clones, 75% to 85% appearing once. Sample: bone marrow, taken before or after starting hypomethylating agent treatment for myelodysplastic syndrome (not recorded which). Receptor source: a human donor with myelodysplastic syndrome. CDR3s include the opening cysteine and the closing phenylalanine or tryptophan. The D gene is left open where the match is weak.

>TRBD2|TRBV10-3|TRBJ2-2
CASLPSGRSTGELFF
>-|TRBV9|TRBJ1-1
CASSVMGTNTEAFF
>-|TRBV6-5|TRBJ1-1
CASRGLTEAFF
>-|TRBV4-1|TRBJ2-7
CASSQKGGPLRDYEQYF
>-|TRBV7-7|TRBJ1-1
CASSLAVSTEAFF
>-|TRBV4-1|TRBJ2-3
CASSQEEVRDTDTQYF
>-|TRBV9|TRBJ2-2
CASSVLPGVTGELFF
>TRBD2|TRBV27|TRBJ2-7
CASSLGGSGPYEQYF
>-|TRBV13|TRBJ2-5
CASSLPSGETQYF
>TRBD1|TRBV5-4|TRBJ1-1
CASSLDRGEAFF
>TRBD2|TRBV4-1|TRBJ2-3
CASSQEASGGRTDTQYF
>TRBD1|TRBV28|TRBJ2-1
CASTGDRGLNEQFF
>-|TRBV5-4|TRBJ1-1
CASSLDQIMTPEAFF
>-|TRBV7-9|TRBJ1-2
CASREAILNGYTF
>-|TRBV5-1|TRBJ2-1
CASSLRVGNNLRDEQFF
>-|TRBV7-2|TRBJ1-1
CASSLQVNTEAFF
>-|TRBV11-2|TRBJ2-1
CASSLDSTSYNEQFF
>TRBD2|TRBV15|TRBJ2-5
CATSRDASGGLSQYF
>-|TRBV27|TRBJ2-7
CASSFFLGTPYEQYF
>-|TRBV2|TRBJ2-3
CASRGDLSGTDTQYF
>-|TRBV6-5|TRBJ1-6
CASSYFKSSYNSPLHF
>-|TRBV27|TRBJ1-1
CASSLWVGEGTEAFF
>TRBD2|TRBV4-1|TRBJ2-3
CASSRGLAGVDTQYF
>-|TRBV10-3|TRBJ2-7
CAISESTSGEQYF
>TRBD2|TRBV6-6|TRBJ2-7
CASRFSSGRTYEQYF
>TRBD1|TRBV4-1|TRBJ1-1
CASSQAPQGDTEAFF
>-|TRBV5-6|TRBJ2-3
CASSARLTDTQYF
>-|TRBV9|TRBJ2-1
CASSVEGGTQQFF
>TRBD2|TRBV7-6|TRBJ2-7
CASSLGAGGTYEQYF
>-|TRBV27|TRBJ1-4
CASRQTPRANEKLFF
>TRBD1|TRBV5-6|TRBJ2-6
CASSRTGAWGANVLTF
>-|TRBV5-6|TRBJ1-6
CASSFGQPNSPLHF
>TRBD2|TRBV5-1|TRBJ2-3
CASSSGGRVTDTQYF
>TRBD2|TRBV4-1|TRBJ2-1
CASSLRLAAEQFF
>-|TRBV7-6|TRBJ2-3
CASSLAERSTDTQYF
>TRBD2|TRBV7-6|TRBJ2-1
CASSPGLAGRTYNEQFF
>TRBD2|TRBV7-3|TRBJ2-5
CASSLIAGGPETQYF
>-|TRBV15|TRBJ2-2
CATQESTGELFF